The clone carrying this T cell receptor (beta chain) was observed a single time. The data were obtained in a study of T cell changes during pregnancy in multiple sclerosis. V lost 5 bases and J 3 bases, leaving 11 bases between the germline ends. CDR1 LGHNA and CDR2 YSLEER come from the germline V gene. The CDR3 totals 13 residues. The assay was immunoSEQ multiplex PCR, and TCRdb's table has in-frame clones only and misses some. There are tens of thousands of clones in the sample; 92% occur only once, and more than 1.4% lies in the top ten. The gene calls are TRBV4-3 and TRBJ2-7, with D perhaps TRBD1 (5 bases). The TCR originated in a female donor with multiple sclerosis, enrolled in a pregnancy study. Sequenced here: peripheral blood, sampled after pregnancy. The CDR3: CASSVLRDYEQYF. CDR3 nucleotide sequence: TGCGCCAGCAGCGTCCTCAGGGACTACGAGCAGTACTTC.